This TCR beta chain was sequenced for a study of CXCR4 blockade with PD-1 therapy in pancreatic cancer. TCRdb's table, derived via immunoSEQ multiplex PCR, lists solely in-frame clones and lacks some. Seen here are about 15,000 clones, around 72% observed once, and the top ten hold about 5.5%. The sequence derives from a human donor with pancreatic ductal adenocarcinoma. The sequencing sample was made of tumor tissue.

CDR3 bases: TGTGCCAGTAGAAGGCTTGGAGACTACGAGCAGTACTTC. This sequence encodes CASRRLGDYEQYF. The V and J genes are TRBV19 and TRBJ2-7; D gene uncertain. This CDR3 contains 13 residues. Germline values: CDR1 LNHDA, CDR2 SQIVND (reference sequence). Trimming took off 6 bases at V and 3 bases at J, with 12 bases between the two ends.